The 20 T cell receptor beta chains presented below share a single source sample, sequenced in a study of CXCR3-negative and CXCR3-positive naive CD8 T cells. UMI-tagged TRB cDNA libraries were built via 5' RACE. No DNA is given; TCRdb re-called the 5' RACE reads and lists each CDR3 protein once. In total, the table holds 41,000 or so distinct CDR3 sequences. The source material was naive CXCR3- CD8+ T cells from blood. The subset: CD45RO-CCR7+CD27+CD95- naive CD8+ T cells lacking CXCR3 (TNR3-). The receptor source for this set is a human donor in good health. Some clones in this sample may be carry-over from other donors' samples.

V is TRBV6-5 and J is TRBJ2-7. CDR1 MNHEY and CDR2 SVGAGI come from the germline V gene. The CDR3 loop spans 12 amino acids. The CDR3 sequence: CASWAGDYEQYF.

V usage is TRBV7-2 and J usage is TRBJ2-7; TCRdb names TRBD1, which stays unverified in the absence of DNA. The germline V gene encodes CDR1 SGHTA and CDR2 FQGNSA. The CDR3 consists of 13 residues. The CDR3 loop is CASSSPPGGEQYF.

The rearrangement links TRBV7-2 to TRBJ1-1; with no DNA, the TCRdb D assignment of TRBD1 cannot be verified. CDR1 is SGHTA, CDR2 FQGNSA, per germline. The CDR3 is 15 residues long. CDR3 sequence reads: CASSLDGAQITEAFF.

The chain combines TRBV15 with TRBJ2-3; TCRdb gives TRBD2 as the D gene, but with no DNA this cannot be confirmed. Per germline, CDR1 LNHNV and CDR2 YYDKDF (reference sequence). This CDR3 region has 18 residues. CDR3: CATSRDLSGGPDTDTQYF.

The chain is built from TRBV7-2 and TRBJ2-5; TCRdb indicates TRBD2, and absent DNA this call remains unverified. The CDR3 has 14 amino acids. Germline CDR1 and CDR2: SGHTA and FQGNSA. The CDR3 sequence: CASSYVAAQETQYF.

The chain recombines TRBV12-3 or TRBV12-4 with TRBJ1-1. This CDR3 spans 13 amino acids. CDR3 in amino acids: CASSLPQYREAFF.

CDR3 residues: CASSLENEQFF. The chain is built from TRBV5-6 and TRBJ2-1. Per the germline V gene, CDR1 is SGHDT and CDR2 is YYEEEE. This CDR3 is 11 amino acids long.

The chain recombines TRBV9 with TRBJ1-5. The CDR3 totals 15 residues. Looked up from germline, CDR1 is SGDLS and CDR2 is YYNGEE. The CDR3 spells CASSKEGYGNQPQHF.

This chain joins TRBV5-1 and TRBJ2-1; lacking DNA, the TRBD2 call made by TCRdb goes unchecked. Germline CDR1 and CDR2: SGHRS and YFSETQ. CDR3 length: 15 amino acids. CDR3: CASIEKAGGPGEQFF.

The chain has TRBV29-1 and TRBJ2-1; TCRdb calls TRBD2, which cannot be checked without DNA. Germline V gene sequence: CDR1 SQVTM, CDR2 ANQGSEA. This CDR3 contains 14 residues. CDR3 region: CSVEGRADYNEQFF.

The J gene is TRBJ2-1, the V gene TRBV7-6; lacking DNA, the TRBD1 call made by TCRdb goes unchecked. Per germline, CDR1 SGHVS and CDR2 FNYEAQ. The CDR3 has 16 residues. CDR3 amino acids: CASSLVGGDSYNEQFF. Complete variable domain (other parts from reference TRBV7-6 and TRBJ2-1): GAGVSQSPRYKVTKRGQDVALRCDPISGHVSLYWYRQALGQGPEFLTYFNYEAQQDKSGLPNDRFSAERPEGSISTLTIQRTEQRDSAMYRCASSLVGGDSYNEQFFGPGTRLTVL.

V and J are TRBV14 and TRBJ2-7; without DNA, the TCRdb call of TRBD1 cannot be checked. Germline V gene sequence: CDR1 SGHDN, CDR2 FVKESK. This CDR3 contains 16 residues. The CDR3 protein is CASSPAFQGALSEQYF.

J is TRBJ1-2 and V is TRBV7-3. CDR3 length: 18 residues. Germline lookup yields CDR1 SGHTA and CDR2 FQGTGA. CDR3 region: CASSLSAAGWLLKDGYTF.

The rearrangement joins TRBV5-1 to TRBJ1-1. Germline V gene lookup returns CDR1 SGHRS and CDR2 YFSETQ. The CDR3 is made up of 15 amino acids. The CDR3 region is CASSLLGGRYTEAFF. Looking up the rest from reference TRBV5-1 and TRBJ1-1 gives the full variable domain: KAGVTQTPRYLIKTRGQQVTLSCSPISGHRSVSWYQQTPGQGLQFLFEYFSETQRNKGNFPGRFSGRQFSNSRSEMNVSTLELGDSALYLCASSLLGGRYTEAFFGQGTRLTVV.

The rearrangement uses TRBV7-6 and TRBJ1-1; the D call from TCRdb, TRBD1, cannot be confirmed without DNA. The CDR3 totals 14 residues. Germline CDR1 SGHVS, CDR2 FNYEAQ. The CDR3 protein is CASSFGTGNTEAFF.

The chain employs TRBV20-1 and TRBJ1-1; the D gene TCRdb calls, TRBD1, cannot be checked with no DNA. The CDR3 contains 14 residues. Germline CDR1 is DFQATT and CDR2 is SNEGSKA (reference sequence). The CDR3: CSAKTTGDNTEAFF.

The chain combines TRBV7-2 with TRBJ1-5; the D gene TCRdb calls, TRBD1, cannot be checked with no DNA. Germline V gene lookup returns CDR1 SGHTA and CDR2 FQGNSA. The CDR3 totals 17 residues. CDR3 loop: CASSFPPGQEVLGPQHF.

CDR3 amino acids: CASSPNAYNEQFF. This chain uses TRBV25-1 with TRBJ2-1. Germline CDR1 MGHDK, CDR2 SYGVNS. This CDR3 comprises 13 residues. The whole variable domain, filled in from reference TRBV25-1 and TRBJ2-1, reads EADIYQTPRYLVIGTGKKITLECSQTMGHDKMYWYQQDPGMELHLIHYSYGVNSTEKGDLSSESTVSRIRTEHFPLTLESARPSHTSQYLCASSPNAYNEQFFGPGTRLTVL.

The chain carries TRBV29-1 and TRBJ1-2. The CDR3 has 13 amino acids. Germline assignment: CDR1 SQVTM and CDR2 ANQGSEA. The CDR3 here is CSVEDGQFSGYTF.

The chain uses TRBV29-1 and TRBJ2-3; TCRdb designates TRBD1, a call that cannot be tested without DNA. Germline V CDR1 and CDR2: SQVTM, ANQGSEA. The length of the CDR3 is 14 residues. CDR3 amino acids: CSVRTGDNTDTQYF.